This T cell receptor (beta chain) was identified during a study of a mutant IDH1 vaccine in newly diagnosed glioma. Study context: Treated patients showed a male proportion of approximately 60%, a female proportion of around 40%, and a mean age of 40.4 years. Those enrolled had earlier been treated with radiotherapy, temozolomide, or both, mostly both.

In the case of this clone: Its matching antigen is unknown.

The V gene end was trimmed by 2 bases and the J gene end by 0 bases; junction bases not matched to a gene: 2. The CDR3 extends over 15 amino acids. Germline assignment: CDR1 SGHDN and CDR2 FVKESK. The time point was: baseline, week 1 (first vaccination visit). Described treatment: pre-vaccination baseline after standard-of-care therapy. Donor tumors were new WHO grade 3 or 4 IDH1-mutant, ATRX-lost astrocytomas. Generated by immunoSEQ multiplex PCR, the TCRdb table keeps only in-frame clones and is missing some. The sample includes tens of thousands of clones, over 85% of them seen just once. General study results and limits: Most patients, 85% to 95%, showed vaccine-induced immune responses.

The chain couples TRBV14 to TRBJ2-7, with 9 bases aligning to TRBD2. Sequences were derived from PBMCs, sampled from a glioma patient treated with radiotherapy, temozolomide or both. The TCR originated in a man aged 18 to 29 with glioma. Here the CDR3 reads CASSQTSGRSYEQYF. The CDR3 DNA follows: TGTGCCAGCAGCCAAACTAGCGGGCGCTCCTACGAGCAGTACTTC. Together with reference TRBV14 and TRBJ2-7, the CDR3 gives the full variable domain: EAGVTQFPSHSVIEKGQTVTLRCDPISGHDNLYWYRRVMGKEIKFLLHFVKESKQDESGMPNNRFLAERTGGTYSTLKVQPAELEDSGVYFCASSQTSGRSYEQYFGPGTRLTVT.